These 8 T cell receptor beta chains originate from one sample sequenced in a study of shared clonotypes between healthy human individuals. Data came from immunoSEQ multiplex PCR; TCRdb stores just in-frame clones and leaves some out. Of approximately 2.1 million clones in the sample, 90% to 95% were seen once. Sequenced input: naive CD4+ T cells from PBMCs. Subset in this sample: CD45RA+ positively selected. Receptors originate from a man aged 18 to 29 in good health. Some clones in this sample may be carry-over from other donors' samples.

The genes are TRBV2 and TRBJ2-7; 9 bases agree with TRBD2. The CDR3 is 15 amino acids. Germline V lookup: CDR1 SNHLY, CDR2 FYNNEI. V shed 7 bases, J shed 3 bases, and the junction held 10 bases outside the gene matches. DNA of the CDR3: TGTGCCAGCACCCCCGGACTAGCGCCTGACTACGAGCAGTACTTC. It encodes CASTPGLAPDYEQYF.

The DNA of the CDR3 is TGTGCCAGCAGTTCCAGCACAGGGAGCCCTGAAGCTTTCTTT. Amino acids: CASSSSTGSPEAFF. The rearrangement links TRBV6-5 to TRBJ1-1, with D tentatively TRBD1 (6 bases). V lost 4 bases to trimming and J lost 6 bases, with 15 bases between them. The CDR3 sequence is 14 residues long. Germline V CDR1 and CDR2: MNHEY, SVGAGI.

The count of this clone is one. The V and J genes are TRBV7-3 and TRBJ2-1, with 9 bases that match TRBD2. The V gene's germline CDR1 is SGHTA and CDR2 FQGTGA. The CDR3 spans 14 residues. J lost 7 bases, V lost 3 bases, and 4 bases had no gene match. CDR3 DNA: TGTGCCAGCAGCTTGGTCAGCGGGGGGAATGAGCAGTTCTTC. This sequence encodes CASSLVSGGNEQFF.

The rearrangement links TRBV7-9 to TRBJ2-7, with D perhaps TRBD1 or TRBD2 (5 bases each). From germline, CDR1 is SEHNR and CDR2 FQNEAQ (reference sequence). The CDR3 is 17 residues long. Trimming shortened V by 2 bases and J by 0 bases, and 17 bases separated the two germline ends. Here the CDR3 DNA reads TGTGCCAGCAGCTTATTTGGGTCCGGGACCGACTCCTACGAGCAGTACTTC. As protein: CASSLFGSGTDSYEQYF.

The chain links TRBV5-1 to TRBJ1-1; a possible D gene is TRBD1 (5 bases). V was clipped by 2 bases and J by 5 bases, with 16 bases between them. The CDR3 contains 15 residues. The germline V gene has CDR1 SGHRS and CDR2 YFSETQ. CDR3 protein: CASSFTLGGGTEAFF. The CDR3 DNA is TGCGCCAGCAGCTTTACCCTCGGGGGAGGAACTGAAGCTTTCTTT.

The genes are TRBV25-1 and TRBJ2-6, with D maybe TRBD2 (6 bases). Germline CDR1 is MGHDK and CDR2 is SYGVNS. The V gene lost 2 bases and the J gene lost 2 bases, with 10 bases spanning the gap. The CDR3 sequence is 16 residues long. CDR3 region: CASSEAGLTGANVLTF. The CDR3 nucleotides are TGTGCCAGCAGTGAAGCAGGACTAACTGGGGCCAACGTCCTGACTTTC.

The chain couples TRBV25-1 to TRBJ2-5; D possibly corresponds to TRBD1 (6 bases). V gave up 1 base and J gave up 2 bases, with 11 bases separating them. Germline CDR1 and CDR2: MGHDK and SYGVNS. The CDR3 sequence is 15 residues long. CDR3 in amino acids: CASSEFLGQQETQYF. The CDR3 DNA follows: TGTGCCAGCAGTGAATTTTTAGGACAGCAAGAGACCCAGTACTTC.

The rearrangement joins TRBV5-1 to TRBJ2-1, with D possibly matching TRBD2 (7 bases). The CDR3 is 16 residues long. Between the trimmed V and J ends, which lost 1 base and 2 bases, there was a span of 13 bases. Germline CDR1 is SGHRS and CDR2 is YFSETQ. For the CDR3, the DNA is TGCGCCAGCAGCTTGTGGTCGGGGGGCACCTACAATGAGCAGTTCTTC. Amino acids: CASSLWSGGTYNEQFF.